The clone carrying this T cell receptor (beta chain) was detected ten times or more. This sample was taken from a study of neurological immune-mediated disorders. One entry per CDR3 protein results from TCRdb running MiXCR on the 5' RACE reads. The sample lists about 80,000 distinct CDR3 sequences, around 6% seen once, with approximately 8% in the top ten. CDR3 length: 14 residues. The germline gives CDR1 SGHRS, CDR2 YFSETQ. V was pared by 5 bases and J by 2 bases, with 11 bases between. Time point defined: longitudinal time-point 2. The chain has TRBV5-1 and TRBJ1-5; no firm D call. The material sequenced was PBMCs. This clonotype originated in a woman aged 55-69 years with multiple sclerosis. As DNA, the CDR3 is TGCGCCAGCAGTGACGGACGGGGCAATCAGCCCCAGCATTTT. Its translation: CASSDGRGNQPQHF.